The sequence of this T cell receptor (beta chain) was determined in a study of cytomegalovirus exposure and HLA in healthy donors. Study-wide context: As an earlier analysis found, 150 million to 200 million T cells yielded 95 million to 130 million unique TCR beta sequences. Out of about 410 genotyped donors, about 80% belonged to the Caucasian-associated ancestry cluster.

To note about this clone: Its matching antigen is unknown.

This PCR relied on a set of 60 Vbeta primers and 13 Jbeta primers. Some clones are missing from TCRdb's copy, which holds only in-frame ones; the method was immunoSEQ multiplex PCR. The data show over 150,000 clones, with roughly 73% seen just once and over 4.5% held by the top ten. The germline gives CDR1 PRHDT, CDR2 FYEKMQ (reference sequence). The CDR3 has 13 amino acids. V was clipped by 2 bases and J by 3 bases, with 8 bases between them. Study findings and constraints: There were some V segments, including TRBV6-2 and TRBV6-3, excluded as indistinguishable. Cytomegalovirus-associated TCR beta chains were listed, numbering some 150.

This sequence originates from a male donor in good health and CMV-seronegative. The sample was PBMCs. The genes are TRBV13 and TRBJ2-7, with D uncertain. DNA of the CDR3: TGTGCCAGCAGCTTACCTAGTAGCTACGAGCAGTACTTC. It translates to CASSLPSSYEQYF.